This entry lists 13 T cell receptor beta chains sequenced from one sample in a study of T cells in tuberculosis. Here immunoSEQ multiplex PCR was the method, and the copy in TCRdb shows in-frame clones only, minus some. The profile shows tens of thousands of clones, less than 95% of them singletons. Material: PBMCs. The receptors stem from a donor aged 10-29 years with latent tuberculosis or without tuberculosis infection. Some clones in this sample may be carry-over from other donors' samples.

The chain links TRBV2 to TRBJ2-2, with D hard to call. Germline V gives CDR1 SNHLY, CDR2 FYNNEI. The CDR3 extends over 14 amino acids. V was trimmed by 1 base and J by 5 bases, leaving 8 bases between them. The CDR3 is CASSEVPQTGELFF. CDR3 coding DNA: TGTGCCAGCAGTGAAGTTCCCCAAACCGGGGAGCTGTTTTTT.

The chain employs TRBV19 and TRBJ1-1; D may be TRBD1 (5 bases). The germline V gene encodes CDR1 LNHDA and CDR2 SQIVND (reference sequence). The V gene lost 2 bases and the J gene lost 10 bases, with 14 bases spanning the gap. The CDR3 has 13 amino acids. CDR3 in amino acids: CASSIIGGRLAFF. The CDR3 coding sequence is TGTGCCAGTAGTATAATCGGGGGAAGGTTAGCTTTCTTT.

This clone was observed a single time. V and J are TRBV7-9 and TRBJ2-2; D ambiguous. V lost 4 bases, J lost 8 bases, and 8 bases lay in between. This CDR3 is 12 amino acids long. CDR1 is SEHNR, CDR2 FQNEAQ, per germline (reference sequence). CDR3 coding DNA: TGTGCCAGCAGCTACTCGGTTGGGGAGCTGTTTTTT. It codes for CASSYSVGELFF.

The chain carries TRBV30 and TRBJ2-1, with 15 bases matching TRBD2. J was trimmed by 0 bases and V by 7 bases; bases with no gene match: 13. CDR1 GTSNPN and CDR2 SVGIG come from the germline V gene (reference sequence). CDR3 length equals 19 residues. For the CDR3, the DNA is TGTGCCTCCTCGCCGGGACTAGCGGGGGGTCCCGTCTCCTACAATGAGCAGTTCTTC. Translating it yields CASSPGLAGGPVSYNEQFF.

The DNA for the CDR3 is TGTGCCAGCAGTTATTTCCCCTCCTTACTAGCGGGAGGGCCGAATGAGCAGTTCTTC. As protein: CASSYFPSLLAGGPNEQFF. This chain uses TRBV28 with TRBJ2-1; 13 bases map to TRBD2. The CDR3 spans 19 residues. CDR1 is MDHEN and CDR2 is SYDVKM in the germline V gene. V was clipped by 4 bases and J by 7 bases; unmatched bases: 16.

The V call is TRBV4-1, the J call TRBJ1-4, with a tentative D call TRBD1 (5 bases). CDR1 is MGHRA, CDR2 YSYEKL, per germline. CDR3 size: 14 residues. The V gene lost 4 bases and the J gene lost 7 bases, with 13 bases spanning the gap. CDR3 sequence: CASSLTRGSEKLFF. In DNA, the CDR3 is TGCGCCAGCAGCCTGACAAGGGGTTCTGAAAAACTGTTTTTT.

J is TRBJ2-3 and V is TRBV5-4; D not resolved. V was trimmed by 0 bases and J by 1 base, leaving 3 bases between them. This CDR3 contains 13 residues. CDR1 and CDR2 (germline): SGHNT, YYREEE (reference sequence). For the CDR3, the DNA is TGTGCCAGCAGCTTGGGAGGCACAGATACGCAGTATTTT. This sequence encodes CASSLGGTDTQYF.

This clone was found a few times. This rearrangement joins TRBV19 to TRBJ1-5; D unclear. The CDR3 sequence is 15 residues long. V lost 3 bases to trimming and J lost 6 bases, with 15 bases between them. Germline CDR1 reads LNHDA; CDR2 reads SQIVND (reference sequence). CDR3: CASSIPTDGGQPQHF. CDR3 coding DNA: TGTGCCAGTAGTATTCCTACGGACGGAGGTCAGCCCCAGCATTTT.

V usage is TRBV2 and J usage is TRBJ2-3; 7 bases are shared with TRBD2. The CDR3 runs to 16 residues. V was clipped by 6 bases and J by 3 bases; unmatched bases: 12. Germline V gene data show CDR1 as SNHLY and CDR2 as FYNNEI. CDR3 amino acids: CASSHRDYITTDTQYF. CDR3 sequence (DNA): TGTGCCAGCAGCCACCGGGACTACATTACGACAGATACGCAGTATTTT. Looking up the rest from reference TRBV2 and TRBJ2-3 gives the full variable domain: EPEVTQTPSHQVTQMGQEVILRCVPISNHLYFYWYRQILGQKVEFLVSFYNNEISEKSEIFDDQFSVERPDGSNFTLKIRSTKLEDSAMYFCASSHRDYITTDTQYFGPGTRLTVL.

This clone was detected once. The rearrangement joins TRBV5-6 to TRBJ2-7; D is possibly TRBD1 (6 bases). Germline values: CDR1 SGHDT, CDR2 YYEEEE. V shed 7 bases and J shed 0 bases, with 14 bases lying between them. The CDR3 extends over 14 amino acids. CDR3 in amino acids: CASRGQTSSYEQYF. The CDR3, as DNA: TGTGCCAGCCGCGGACAGACCAGCTCCTACGAGCAGTACTTC.

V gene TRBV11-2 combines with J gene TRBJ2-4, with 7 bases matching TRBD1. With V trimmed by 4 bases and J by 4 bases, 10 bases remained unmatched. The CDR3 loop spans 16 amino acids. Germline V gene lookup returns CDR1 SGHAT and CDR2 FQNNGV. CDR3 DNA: TGTGCCAGCAGCTCCCTCTCGACAGGGTTTAAAAACATTCAGTACTTC. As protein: CASSSLSTGFKNIQYF.

Here the CDR3 reads CASSGGTGGIYEQYF. The CDR3 nucleotides are TGTGCCAGCAGCGGCGGGACAGGGGGAATTTACGAGCAGTACTTC. The V call is TRBV7-9, the J call TRBJ2-7; 11 nucleotides agree with TRBD1. This CDR3 has 15 amino acids. With 5 bases clipped from V and 4 bases from J, the junction kept 7 bases outside the gene matches. Germline-derived CDR1 and CDR2 are SEHNR and FQNEAQ (reference sequence).

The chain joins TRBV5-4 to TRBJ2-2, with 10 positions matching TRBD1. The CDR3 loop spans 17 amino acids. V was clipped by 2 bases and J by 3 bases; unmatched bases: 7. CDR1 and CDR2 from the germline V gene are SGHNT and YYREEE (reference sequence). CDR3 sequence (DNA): TGTGCCAGCAGCTTAGCGGACAGGGGGATGTACACCGGGGAGCTGTTTTTT. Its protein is CASSLADRGMYTGELFF.